This T cell receptor (beta chain) was captured by sequencing in a study of T cell responses to AZD1222 COVID-19 vaccine. Findings of the study overall: Close to half of spike-specific TCRs reportedly recognize unmutated variant regions. Dominant at 160-218 and 743-854, vaccine-associated CD4 TCRs also spanned spike. Seropositivity was recorded at baseline in only 6 or 7 AZD1222 recipients. Repertoire sampling occurred only after the peak T cell response.

The repertoire was sequenced with immunoSEQ multiplex PCR; TCRdb's copy has only in-frame clones and lacks some. Of approximately 150,000 clones in the sample, around 93% are singletons; the top ten hold under 4%. The junction had 7 bases not matched to a gene; V was cut back by 0 bases and J by 6 bases. The V gene's germline CDR1 is MNHEY and CDR2 SVGAGI. The CDR3 is made up of 16 amino acids. Concerning this clone itself: Antigen specificity is unknown.

The sequence was obtained from an adult who received the AZD1222 COVID-19 vaccine. This rearrangement joins TRBV6-5 to TRBJ2-7; 11 positions agree with TRBD2. The sequences come from peripheral blood, collected 28 days after the second AZD1222 dose. CDR3 amino acids: CASSYSIAGGPIEQYF. In DNA, the CDR3 is TGTGCCAGCAGTTACTCGATAGCGGGAGGGCCAATCGAGCAGTACTTC.